A single sample is the source of the 20 T cell receptor beta chains below, sequenced in a study of T cell changes during pregnancy in multiple sclerosis. Some clones are missing from TCRdb's copy, which holds only in-frame ones; the method was immunoSEQ multiplex PCR. There are about 110,000 clones in the sample; about 90% occur only once, and 1.6% lies in the top ten. The material sequenced was peripheral blood, taken before pregnancy. The receptors stem from a female donor with multiple sclerosis, enrolled in a pregnancy study.

This clone appeared once. The V gene is TRBV27, the J gene TRBJ2-7; 7 nucleotides match TRBD2. Germline V gives CDR1 MNHEY, CDR2 SMNVEV (reference sequence). The CDR3 sequence is 15 residues long. The V gene end was trimmed by 5 bases and the J gene end by 4 bases; junction bases not matched to a gene: 11. The CDR3 DNA sequence: TGTGCCAGCAGTAACCCCTCAAGCGGGAAATACGAGCAGTACTTC. Its translation: CASSNPSSGKYEQYF.

This chain uses TRBV2 with TRBJ2-5; D unclear. Germline assignment: CDR1 SNHLY and CDR2 FYNNEI. With 6 bases removed from V and 7 bases from J, the gap between germline ends came to 12 bases. The CDR3 runs 12 residues. Written as DNA, the CDR3 is TGTGCCAGCAGCGGATCGCCGGGGACCCAGTACTTC. It yields the protein CASSGSPGTQYF.

This chain uses TRBV7-2 with TRBJ1-2; TRBD1 is a possible D gene (5 bases). The V gene lost 2 bases and the J gene lost 1 base, with 11 bases spanning the gap. The CDR3 totals 15 residues. Germline loops: CDR1 SGHTA, CDR2 FQGNSA. The CDR3 loop reads CASSLQGTNNYGYTF. DNA for the CDR3: TGTGCCAGCAGCTTACAGGGCACAAATAACTATGGCTACACCTTC.

The chain carries TRBV18 and TRBJ1-5; TRBD1 matches at 7 bases. Germline values: CDR1 KGHSH, CDR2 LQKENI. The V segment lost 3 bases and the J segment 3 bases; nucleotides outside the gene matches: 8. The CDR3 totals 16 residues. CDR3 in amino acids: CASSPTSTGPNQPQHF. As DNA, the CDR3 is TGTGCCAGCTCACCCACGTCGACAGGGCCCAATCAGCCCCAGCATTTT. The full variable domain, rest sourced from reference TRBV18 and TRBJ1-5, is NAGVMQNPRHLVRRRGQEARLRCSPMKGHSHVYWYRQLPEEGLKFMVYLQKENIIDESGMPKERFSAEFPKEGPSILRIQQVVRGDSAAYFCASSPTSTGPNQPQHFGDGTRLSIL.

The chain joins TRBV6-5 to TRBJ2-1, with 10 bases matching TRBD2. The V gene's germline CDR1 is MNHEY and CDR2 SVGAGI. J gave up 3 bases and V 4 bases, and 6 bases lay outside the gene matches. The CDR3 is 16 amino acids. The CDR3 region has the DNA TGTGCCAGCAGTTCCGGACTAGCGGCAGACTACAATGAGCAGTTCTTC. It is translated as CASSSGLAADYNEQFF.

V and J are TRBV7-8 and TRBJ2-1; 14 bases map to TRBD2. The CDR3 totals 19 residues. V was pared by 1 base and J by 7 bases, with 12 bases of the junction left unmatched. Germline CDR1 and CDR2: SGHVS and FQNEAQ. CDR3 sequence (DNA): TGTGCCAGCAGCTTAGGCCGCAGCCTGACTAGCGGGAGGGGTAATGAGCAGTTCTTC. Its translation is CASSLGRSLTSGRGNEQFF.

V is TRBV6-5 and J is TRBJ1-6; 8 bases line up with TRBD1. V gave up 5 bases and J gave up 5 bases; unmatched junction bases: 2. In germline, CDR1 is MNHEY, CDR2 SVGAGI. There are 14 residues in the CDR3. The CDR3 DNA is TGTGCCAGCAGTGAGGACAGGGATAATTCACCCCTCCACTTT. The encoded protein is CASSEDRDNSPLHF.

The V and J genes are TRBV19 and TRBJ1-2, with 8 positions matching TRBD1. The germline gives CDR1 LNHDA, CDR2 SQIVND (reference sequence). V dropped 1 base and J dropped 4; count of bases not matched to a gene: 14. The CDR3 sequence is 18 residues long. CDR3 sequence reads: CASSIGSGQGRFRYGYTF. The CDR3 bases are TGTGCCAGTAGTATAGGTAGCGGACAGGGTCGCTTTCGCTATGGCTACACCTTC.

The count of this clone is one. The chain couples TRBV5-3 to TRBJ2-7, with TRBD2 identical over 13 bases. TRBV5-3 qualifies as an ORF whose function is uncertain. The CDR3 runs 22 residues. Germline trimming cut 3 bases from V and 2 bases from J; bases unmatched to any gene: 23. CDR3 amino acids: CARSSKGLAGATGERSPYEQYF. In nucleotides, the CDR3 is TGTGCCAGAAGCTCGAAAGGACTAGCGGGAGCCACAGGCGAAAGGTCACCCTACGAGCAGTACTTC.

V gene TRBV11-3 combines with J gene TRBJ2-1; possible D gene TRBD1, 6 bases. The CDR3 sequence is 13 residues long. Germline V gene lookup returns CDR1 SGHNT and CDR2 YENEEA. Between the trimmed V and J ends, which lost 2 bases and 6 bases, there was a span of 8 bases. The chain's CDR3 is CASSLLRGNEQFF. The CDR3 DNA reads TGTGCCAGCAGCTTACTCAGGGGCAATGAGCAGTTCTTC.

J is TRBJ1-1 and V is TRBV7-2; D is perhaps TRBD1 (6 bases). V lost 0 bases to trimming and J lost 1 base, with 6 bases between them. CDR1 and CDR2 from the germline V gene are SGHTA and FQGNSA. This CDR3 is 14 amino acids long. The CDR3 protein is CASSLATGNTEAFF. The CDR3 DNA reads TGTGCCAGCAGCTTAGCGACAGGGAACACTGAAGCTTTCTTT.

This rearrangement joins TRBV12-5 to TRBJ2-1, with TRBD2 identical over 10 bases. The CDR3 has 15 residues. V lost 5 bases and J lost 7; bases outside the gene matches: 8. Per the germline V gene, CDR1 is LGHNT and CDR2 is FRNRAP. The CDR3: CASGRSGGGGNEQFF. DNA for the CDR3: TGTGCTAGTGGTCGAAGCGGGGGGGGAGGGAATGAGCAGTTCTTC.

J is TRBJ1-2 and V is TRBV15; 7 bases agree with TRBD1. There are 13 residues in the CDR3. The germline V gene encodes CDR1 LNHNV and CDR2 YYDKDF (reference sequence). V shed 3 bases, J shed 4 bases, and the junction held 2 bases outside the gene matches. The CDR3 DNA follows: TGTGCCACCAGCAGGGGGGACAGCTATGGCTACACCTTC. This codes for CATSRGDSYGYTF.

As regards this clone: One junction end does not reproduce the germline sequence, and a read error may be involved. This chain joins TRBV30 and TRBJ2-3; 8 bases are shared with TRBD2. Per germline, CDR1 GTSNPN and CDR2 SVGIG (reference sequence). CDR3 length: 12 amino acids. CDR3 nucleotide sequence: TGTGCCTGGACCCCGATTGCGGGGGGATCTTTTTTT. This sequence encodes CAWTPIAGGSFF.

This chain uses TRBV7-2 with TRBJ2-5; no clear D gene. Trimming removed 5 bases at V and 2 bases at J, with 15 bases between. Germline lookup yields CDR1 SGHTA and CDR2 FQGNSA. The CDR3 runs 15 residues. This CDR3 reads CASSLGWRAQETQYF. DNA for the CDR3: TGTGCCAGCAGCCTAGGATGGAGAGCACAAGAGACCCAGTACTTC.

The genes are TRBV27 and TRBJ2-3; TRBD2 matches 7 bases. Germline V gene data show CDR1 as MNHEY and CDR2 as SMNVEV (reference sequence). The V and J ends lost 5 bases and 4 bases, in that order; junction bases with no gene match: 12. The CDR3 is made up of 16 amino acids. The CDR3 protein is CASSLEGGPGADTQYF. CDR3 nucleotide sequence: TGTGCCAGCAGTCTGGAGGGAGGGCCTGGGGCAGATACGCAGTATTTT.

This sequence joins TRBV5-1 and TRBJ2-5, with D possibly matching TRBD2 (7 bases). Trimming removed 3 bases at V and 4 bases at J, with 22 bases between. Looked up from germline, CDR1 is SGHRS and CDR2 is YFSETQ. This CDR3 has 17 residues. The CDR3 nucleotides are TGCGCCAGCAGCTGGGGGGGCGGGGGAGCCTCAGGAGAGACCCAGTACTTC. The encoded protein is CASSWGGGGASGETQYF.

Only one count was recorded for this clone. This rearrangement joins TRBV15 to TRBJ1-1; 8 nucleotides agree with TRBD1. Per germline, CDR1 LNHNV and CDR2 YYDKDF (reference sequence). The CDR3 is made up of 15 amino acids. V lost 3 bases to trimming and J lost 6 bases; unmatched junction nucleotides: 9. CDR3: CATSSRLSGGPEAFF. CDR3 DNA: TGTGCCACCAGCAGTCGGCTTTCAGGGGGCCCTGAAGCTTTCTTT.

This clone was observed a single time. The V gene is TRBV30, the J gene TRBJ2-3; 7 nucleotides match TRBD2. V dropped 0 bases and J dropped 5; count of bases not matched to a gene: 5. The CDR3 contains 14 residues. Germline loops: CDR1 GTSNPN, CDR2 SVGIG (reference sequence). In nucleotides, the CDR3 is TGTGCCTGGAGTGTCAGGCGGGGGTTAGATACGCAGTATTTT. Protein sequence: CAWSVRRGLDTQYF.

The chain combines TRBV5-1 with TRBJ1-6; 9 nucleotides line up with TRBD1. This CDR3 has 18 amino acids. From germline, CDR1 is SGHRS and CDR2 YFSETQ. V lost 4 bases and J lost 5; bases outside the gene matches: 13. CDR3 nucleotides: TGCGCCAGCAGCCTAAGACCCCCGGGACAGGGTGATAATTCACCCCTCCACTTT. It codes for CASSLRPPGQGDNSPLHF. Looking up the rest from reference TRBV5-1 and TRBJ1-6 gives the full variable domain: KAGVTQTPRYLIKTRGQQVTLSCSPISGHRSVSWYQQTPGQGLQFLFEYFSETQRNKGNFPGRFSGRQFSNSRSEMNVSTLELGDSALYLCASSLRPPGQGDNSPLHFGNGTRLTVT.